The 24 T cell receptor beta chains in this list originate from one sample, sequenced in a study of blood T cells in healthy people across ages. Through a sample-barcoded 5' primer and a J-beta primer mix, a second PCR was run for roughly 7 to 11 cycles. In TCRdb, the 5' RACE reads were re-called with MiXCR into one record per CDR3 protein. The sample yields around 780,000 distinct CDR3 sequences, 20% to 30% seen once. These sequences were also reported in another study, on T cells of mothers and their children.

Sequenced material: blood. The receptors derive from a boy aged 5-17 years in good health.

This clonotype was recorded a few times. This rearrangement joins TRBV12-3 or TRBV12-4 to TRBJ2-2, with D possibly matching TRBD1 (8 bases). Trimming shortened V by 9 bases and J by 6 bases, and 14 bases separated the two germline ends. CDR3 length equals 13 residues. The CDR3 sequence: CASGQGGAGELFF. CDR3 DNA: TGTGCCAGTGGACAGGGAGGGGCCGGGGAGCTGTTTTTT.

This clonotype was counted only a few times. The chain uses TRBV28 and TRBJ2-2; D call uncertain. CDR1 MDHEN and CDR2 SYDVKM come from the germline V gene. Trimming took off 5 bases at V and 5 bases at J, with 6 bases between the two ends. The length of the CDR3 is 12 residues. The CDR3 sequence: CASSVSTGELFF. CDR3 bases: TGTGCCAGCAGTGTCTCAACCGGGGAGCTGTTTTTT.

This clonotype has a handful of counts. CDR3 sequence reads: CSARDRERGEQFF. In DNA, the CDR3 is TGCAGTGCTAGGGACAGGGAAAGGGGTGAGCAGTTCTTC. The V gene is TRBV20-1, the J gene TRBJ2-5; TRBD1 matches 8 bases. Judging by the DNA end, TRBJ2-1 fits better; the J call may be wrong. This CDR3 contains 13 residues. Germline-derived CDR1 and CDR2 are DFQATT and SNEGSKA (reference sequence).

In this sample, this clonotype turned up a few times. The chain combines TRBV5-1 with TRBJ2-7, with D possibly TRBD2 on 6 matching bases. Per the germline V gene, CDR1 is SGHRS and CDR2 is YFSETQ. V gave up 6 bases and J gave up 1 base, with 20 bases separating them. The CDR3 is 16 residues long. The CDR3 DNA follows: TGCGCCAGCACCAAAGAGGTTCGGGCGGGGTCCTACGAGCAGTACTTC. This codes for CASTKEVRAGSYEQYF.

The V and J genes are TRBV6-5 and TRBJ1-4, with D unclear. Trimming left V 2 bases short and J 3 bases short, with 13 bases between. Germline V gene data show CDR1 as MNHEY and CDR2 as SVGAGI. This CDR3 is built from 16 residues. In DNA, the CDR3 is TGTGCCAGCAGTTACCTCCGGGATATAGCTAATGAAAAACTGTTTTTT. It specifies CASSYLRDIANEKLFF.

The chain is built from TRBV27 and TRBJ1-4; maybe TRBD1 (5 bases). This CDR3 is built from 13 residues. V was pared by 6 bases and J by 4 bases, with 9 bases between. Germline lookup yields CDR1 MNHEY and CDR2 SMNVEV (reference sequence). CDR3 amino acids: CASRAGINEKLFF. The CDR3, as DNA: TGTGCCAGCAGGGCAGGGATTAATGAAAAACTGTTTTTT.

This clonotype was detected a few times. The chain joins TRBV10-3 to TRBJ2-2; D is perhaps TRBD1 or TRBD2 (6 bases each). V lost 10 bases and J 5 bases, leaving 14 bases between the germline ends. Germline V CDR1 and CDR2: ENHRY, SYGVKD. CDR3 size: 13 residues. CDR3 DNA sequence: TGTGCCACCTCGGGGGCAGGGACCGGGGAGCTGTTTTTT. Protein product: CATSGAGTGELFF.

This clonotype was picked up a small number of times. The chain combines TRBV20-1 with TRBJ2-2; D possibly corresponds to TRBD1 (6 bases). This CDR3 region has 15 residues. From germline, CDR1 is DFQATT and CDR2 SNEGSKA (reference sequence). The V end was cut by 0 bases, the J end by 2 bases, with 10 bases between. The DNA for the CDR3 is TGCAGTGCTAGAGATGCCAGGGGTAACACCGGGGAGCTGTTTTTT. Translating it yields CSARDARGNTGELFF.

This clonotype appeared a few times. The chain has TRBV10-3 and TRBJ2-5; perhaps TRBD2 as D (6 bases). The CDR3 spans 13 residues. The germline gives CDR1 ENHRY, CDR2 SYGVKD. Trimming removed 2 bases at V and 10 bases at J, with 14 bases between. CDR3 sequence reads: CAISEVGEEGQYF. Written as DNA, the CDR3 is TGTGCCATCAGTGAGGTCGGGGAGGAAGGCCAGTACTTC.

This CDR3 is CASSFDSGGKQFF. The DNA of the CDR3 is TGTGCCAGCAGTTTTGATAGCGGGGGAAAGCAGTTCTTC. The V call is TRBV6-5, the J call TRBJ2-1; 9 bases are a match to TRBD2. Germline V gene sequence: CDR1 MNHEY, CDR2 SVGAGI. V trimming: 4 bases; J trimming: 11 bases; junction bases outside the gene matches: 6. The CDR3 totals 13 residues.

The sample holds a few counts of this clonotype. The gene calls are TRBV29-1 and TRBJ1-1, with a possible D match to TRBD1 (5 bases). The CDR3 covers 11 residues. Between the trimmed V and J ends, which lost 0 bases and 10 bases, there was a span of 9 bases. Germline values: CDR1 SQVTM, CDR2 ANQGSEA. DNA for the CDR3: TGCAGCGTTGAAGAACAGGTTGTAGCTTTCTTT. It specifies CSVEEQVVAFF.

This chain links TRBV2 with TRBJ1-2, with D unresolved. V lost 3 bases to trimming and J lost 8 bases, with 19 bases between them. CDR1 and CDR2 (germline): SNHLY, FYNNEI. This CDR3 comprises 15 residues. The chain's CDR3 is CASSDRSGKVGGYTF. DNA for the CDR3: TGTGCCAGCAGTGATAGGTCCGGCAAGGTCGGCGGCTACACCTTC.

The chain has TRBV6-5 and TRBJ1-1; D unclear. The CDR3 loop spans 14 amino acids. Trimming stripped 7 bases from V and 0 bases from J, with 12 bases between. Germline-derived CDR1 and CDR2 are MNHEY and SVGAGI. CDR3 DNA: TGTGCCAGCACCCTTGGACGGTTGAACACTGAAGCTTTCTTT. Translated, it gives CASTLGRLNTEAFF.

This clonotype was observed a handful of times. The chain joins TRBV12-3 or TRBV12-4 to TRBJ2-1; TRBD1 is a possible D gene (6 bases). Between the trimmed V and J ends, which lost 5 bases and 0 bases, there was a span of 14 bases. This CDR3 has 16 amino acids. CDR3 protein: CASSPRDTSSYNEQFF. CDR3 nucleotide sequence: TGTGCCAGCAGTCCTCGGGACACTTCCTCCTACAATGAGCAGTTCTTC.

This clonotype was counted between two and nine times. As the CDR3 is not closed by the conserved phenylalanine or tryptophan, this likely results from a read error. CDR3 bases: TGCGCCAGCAGCTTGCCTCTAATAGGGTCCTACGAGCAGTACCTC. Amino acids: CASSLPLIGSYEQYL. This rearrangement joins TRBV5-1 to TRBJ2-5; no clear D. The J call may be wrong; the DNA end is better matched by TRBJ2-7. Germline CDR1 is SGHRS and CDR2 is YFSETQ. The CDR3 contains 15 residues.

This sequence joins TRBV18 and TRBJ2-5, with TRBD2 matching 7 bases. The closer fit of TRBJ2-7 to the DNA end suggests the J call may be wrong. Looked up from germline, CDR1 is KGHSH and CDR2 is LQKENI. The CDR3 is 15 amino acids. The CDR3 sequence is CASSPRDYDSYEQYF. For the CDR3, the DNA is TGTGCCAGCTCACCAAGGGACTATGATTCCTACGAGCAGTACTTC.

The chain carries TRBV5-5 and TRBJ2-1; no clear D. The V and J ends lost 2 bases and 0 bases respectively, with 6 bases between them. The germline gives CDR1 SGHKS, CDR2 YYEKEE (reference sequence). This CDR3 spans 14 amino acids. The DNA of the CDR3 is TGTGCCAGCAGCTTCCCGAGCTCCTACAATGAGCAGTTCTTC. Translation: CASSFPSSYNEQFF.

This chain links TRBV12-3 or TRBV12-4 with TRBJ1-2; 9 nucleotides align to TRBD1. Unmatched junction bases numbered 9, after V lost 2 bases and J lost 8 bases. The CDR3 spans 15 residues. The CDR3 sequence: CASSLSSGQGRGYTF. CDR3 coding DNA: TGTGCCAGCAGTTTAAGCTCGGGACAGGGCAGGGGCTACACCTTC.

CDR3 bases: TGTGCCAGCAGCCCTTTGTTCATGGGGTCCTATGGCTACACCTTC. It yields the protein CASSPLFMGSYGYTF. This chain uses TRBV9 with TRBJ1-2; D call uncertain. Trimming stripped 4 bases from V and 4 bases from J, with 17 bases between. The length of the CDR3 is 15 residues. Germline lookup yields CDR1 SGDLS and CDR2 YYNGEE.

This rearrangement joins TRBV19 to TRBJ2-7; TRBD2 might be the D (5 bases). Between the trimmed V and J ends, which lost 3 bases and 4 bases, there was a span of 10 bases. Germline V gene sequence: CDR1 LNHDA, CDR2 SQIVND (reference sequence). The CDR3 is made up of 13 amino acids. CDR3 sequence: CASSMTPGYEQYF. CDR3 nucleotide sequence: TGTGCCAGTAGTATGACCCCGGGGTACGAGCAGTACTTC.

V and J are TRBV12-3 or TRBV12-4 and TRBJ2-3; either TRBD1 or TRBD2 may supply D (5 bases each). This CDR3 region has 17 residues. V was trimmed by 5 bases and J by 2 bases, leaving 20 bases between them. CDR3 amino acids: CASSPALREGSTDTQYF. CDR3 DNA sequence: TGTGCCAGCAGTCCCGCTTTGAGAGAGGGGTCCACAGATACGCAGTATTTT.

There are a few counts of this clonotype. The chain links TRBV27 to TRBJ1-2, with 12 bases aligning to TRBD1. Looked up from germline, CDR1 is MNHEY and CDR2 is SMNVEV (reference sequence). V gave up 5 bases and J gave up 9 bases; unmatched junction bases: 7. The CDR3 runs 14 residues. CDR3 sequence reads: CASSRGGTGGSYTF. DNA of the CDR3: TGTGCCAGCAGTCGCGGAGGGACAGGGGGCAGCTACACCTTC.

The chain's CDR3 is CSASRGAMNTEAFF. For the CDR3, the DNA is TGCAGTGCTAGTCGGGGGGCCATGAACACTGAAGCTTTCTTT. The chain links TRBV20-1 to TRBJ1-1; D perhaps matches TRBD1 (6 bases). Trimming removed 3 bases at V and 0 bases at J, with 11 bases between. This CDR3 is built from 14 residues. Germline V lookup: CDR1 DFQATT, CDR2 SNEGSKA (reference sequence).

Comments on this clonotype: Sequence at one end of the junction differs from germline and may be a read error. The rearrangement uses TRBV7-3 and TRBJ2-5; 11 bases line up with TRBD2. Germline CDR1 reads SGHTA; CDR2 reads FQGTGA. The CDR3 loop spans 12 amino acids. CDR3 bases: TGTGCCAGCAGTAATAGCGGGGGGGCGAAGTTCTTC. This codes for CASSNSGGAKFF.